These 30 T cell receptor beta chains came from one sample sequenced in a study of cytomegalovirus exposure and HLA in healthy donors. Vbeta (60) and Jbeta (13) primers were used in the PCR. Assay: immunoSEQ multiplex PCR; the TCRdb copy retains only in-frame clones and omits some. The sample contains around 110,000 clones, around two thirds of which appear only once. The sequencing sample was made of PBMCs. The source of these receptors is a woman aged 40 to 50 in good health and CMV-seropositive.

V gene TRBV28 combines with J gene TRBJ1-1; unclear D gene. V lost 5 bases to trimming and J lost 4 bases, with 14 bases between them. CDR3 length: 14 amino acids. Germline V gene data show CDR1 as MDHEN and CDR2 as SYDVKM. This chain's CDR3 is CASSLNLGGTEAFF. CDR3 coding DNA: TGTGCCAGCAGTCTAAATCTTGGTGGCACTGAAGCTTTCTTT.

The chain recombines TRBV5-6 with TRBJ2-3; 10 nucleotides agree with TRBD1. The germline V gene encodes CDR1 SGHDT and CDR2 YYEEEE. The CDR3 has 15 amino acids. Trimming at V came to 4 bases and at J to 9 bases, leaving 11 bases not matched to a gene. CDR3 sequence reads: CASSPRDRGRGTQYF. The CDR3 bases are TGTGCCAGCAGCCCCCGGGACAGGGGACGGGGGACGCAGTATTTT.

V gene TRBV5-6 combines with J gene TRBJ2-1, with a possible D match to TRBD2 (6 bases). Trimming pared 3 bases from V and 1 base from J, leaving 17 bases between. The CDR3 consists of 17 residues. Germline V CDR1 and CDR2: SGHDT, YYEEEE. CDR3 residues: CASSWAGHLGSYNEQFF. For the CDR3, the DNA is TGTGCCAGCAGCTGGGCGGGGCACCTAGGTTCCTACAATGAGCAGTTCTTC.

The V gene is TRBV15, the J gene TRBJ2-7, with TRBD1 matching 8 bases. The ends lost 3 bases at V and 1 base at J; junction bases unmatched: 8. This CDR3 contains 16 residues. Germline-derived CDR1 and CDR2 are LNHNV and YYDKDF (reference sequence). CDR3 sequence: CATSSRTGTGSYEQYF. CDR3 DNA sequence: TGTGCCACCAGCAGTAGAACCGGGACAGGATCCTACGAGCAGTACTTC.

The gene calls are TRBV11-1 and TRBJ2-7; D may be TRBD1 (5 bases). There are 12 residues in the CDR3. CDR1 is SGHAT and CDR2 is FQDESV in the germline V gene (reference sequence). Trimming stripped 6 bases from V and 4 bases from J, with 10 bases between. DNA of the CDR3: TGTGCCAGCAGTCCCAACAGGTACGAGCAGTACTTC. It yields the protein CASSPNRYEQYF.

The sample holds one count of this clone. CDR3 sequence: CARSPRTSGRAEAKNIQYF. In DNA form, the CDR3 reads TGTGCCAGAAGCCCCCGGACTAGCGGGAGGGCCGAAGCCAAAAACATTCAGTACTTC. This chain links TRBV5-3 with TRBJ2-4, with 15 bases aligning to TRBD2. TRBV5-3 is annotated as an ORF whose role is uncertain. Losses at the gene ends were 4 bases for V and 0 bases for J; bases not matched to a gene: 8. This CDR3 region has 19 residues.

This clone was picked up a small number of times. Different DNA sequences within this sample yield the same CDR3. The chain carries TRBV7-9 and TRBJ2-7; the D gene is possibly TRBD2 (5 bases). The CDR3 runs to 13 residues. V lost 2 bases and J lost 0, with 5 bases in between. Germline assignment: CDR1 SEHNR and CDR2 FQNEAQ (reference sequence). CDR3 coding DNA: TGTGCCAGCAGCTTACGGGACTCCTACGAGCAGTACTTC. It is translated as CASSLRDSYEQYF.

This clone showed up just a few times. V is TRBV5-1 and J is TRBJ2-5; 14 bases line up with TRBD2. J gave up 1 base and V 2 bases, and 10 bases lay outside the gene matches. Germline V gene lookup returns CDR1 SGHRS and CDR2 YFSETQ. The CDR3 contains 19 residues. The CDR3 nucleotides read TGCGCCAGCAGCTTTCCGGGACTAGCGGGAGTAGGAGGCCAAGAGACCCAGTACTTC. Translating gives CASSFPGLAGVGGQETQYF.

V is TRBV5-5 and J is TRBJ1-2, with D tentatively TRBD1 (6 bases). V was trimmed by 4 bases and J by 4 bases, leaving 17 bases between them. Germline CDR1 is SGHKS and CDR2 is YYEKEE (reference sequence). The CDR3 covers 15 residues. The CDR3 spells CASSRILTGIYGYTF. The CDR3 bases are TGTGCCAGCAGCCGTATCTTAACAGGGATCTATGGCTACACCTTC.

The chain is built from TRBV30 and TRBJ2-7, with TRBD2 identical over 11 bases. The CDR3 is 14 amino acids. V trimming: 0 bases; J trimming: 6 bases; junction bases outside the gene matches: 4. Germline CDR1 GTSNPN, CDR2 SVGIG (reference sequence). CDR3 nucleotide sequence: TGTGCCTGGAGTGTACTAGCGGGAGTGTTCGAGCAGTACTTC. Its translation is CAWSVLAGVFEQYF. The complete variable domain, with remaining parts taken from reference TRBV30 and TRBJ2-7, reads SQTIHQWPATLVQPVGSPLSLECTVEGTSNPNLYWYRQAAGRGLQLLFYSVGIGQISSEVPQNLSASRPQDRQFILSSKKLLLSDSGFYLCAWSVLAGVFEQYFGPGTRLTVT.

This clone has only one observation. CDR3 DNA: TGTGCCAGCTCACCAGTGAAGGGAGCTGAAGCTTTCTTT. The encoded protein is CASSPVKGAEAFF. The chain couples TRBV18 to TRBJ1-1; no reliable D call. CDR1 and CDR2 from the germline V gene are KGHSH and LQKENI. Between the trimmed V and J ends, which lost 2 bases and 6 bases, there was a span of 10 bases. The CDR3 is 13 residues long.

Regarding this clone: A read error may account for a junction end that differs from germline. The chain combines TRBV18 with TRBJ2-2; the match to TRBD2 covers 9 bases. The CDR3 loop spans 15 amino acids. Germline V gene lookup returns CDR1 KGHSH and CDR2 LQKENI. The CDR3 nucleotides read TGTGCCAGCTCAGACAGACTAGCGGACACCAGGGAGCTGTTTTTT. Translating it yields CASSDRLADTRELFF.

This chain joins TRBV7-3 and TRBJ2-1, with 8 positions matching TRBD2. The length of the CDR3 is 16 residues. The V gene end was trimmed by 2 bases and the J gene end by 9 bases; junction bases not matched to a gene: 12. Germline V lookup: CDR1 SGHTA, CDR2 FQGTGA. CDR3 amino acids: CASSLSLAGEGGEQFF. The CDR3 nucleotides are TGTGCCAGCAGCTTATCGCTAGCGGGTGAAGGCGGTGAGCAGTTCTTC.

The CDR3 here is CASSDIGLIGMQYF. CDR3 bases: TGTGCCAGCAGTGACATAGGACTTATTGGTATGCAGTATTTT. The rearrangement joins TRBV25-1 to TRBJ2-3, with D maybe TRBD2 (5 bases). The CDR3 contains 14 residues. Germline V gives CDR1 MGHDK, CDR2 SYGVNS. V was cut by 3 bases and J by 11 bases, with 18 bases left in between.

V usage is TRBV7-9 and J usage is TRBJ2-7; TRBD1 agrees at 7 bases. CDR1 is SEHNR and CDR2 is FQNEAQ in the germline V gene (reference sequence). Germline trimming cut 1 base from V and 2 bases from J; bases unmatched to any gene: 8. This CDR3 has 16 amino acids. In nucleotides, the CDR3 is TGTGCCAGCAGCTTAGGGTATGGGACAGAGACCTACGAGCAGTACTTC. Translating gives CASSLGYGTETYEQYF. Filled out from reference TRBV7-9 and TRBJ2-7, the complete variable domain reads DTGVSQNPRHKITKRGQNVTFRCDPISEHNRLYWYRQTLGQGPEFLTYFQNEAQLEKSRLLSDRFSAERPKGSFSTLEIQRTEQGDSAMYLCASSLGYGTETYEQYFGPGTRLTVT.

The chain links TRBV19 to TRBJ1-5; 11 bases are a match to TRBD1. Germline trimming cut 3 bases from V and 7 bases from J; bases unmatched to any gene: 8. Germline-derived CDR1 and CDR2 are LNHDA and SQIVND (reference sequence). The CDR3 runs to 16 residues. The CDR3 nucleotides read TGTGCCAGTAGTATTTATGGACAGGGGGCGGTGCAGCCCCAGCATTTT. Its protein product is CASSIYGQGAVQPQHF.

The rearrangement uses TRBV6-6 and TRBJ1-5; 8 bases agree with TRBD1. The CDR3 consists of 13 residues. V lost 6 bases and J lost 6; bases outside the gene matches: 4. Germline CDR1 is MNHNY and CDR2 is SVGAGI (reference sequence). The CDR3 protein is CASSQGAFQPQHF. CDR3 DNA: TGTGCCAGCAGCCAGGGGGCTTTTCAGCCCCAGCATTTT.

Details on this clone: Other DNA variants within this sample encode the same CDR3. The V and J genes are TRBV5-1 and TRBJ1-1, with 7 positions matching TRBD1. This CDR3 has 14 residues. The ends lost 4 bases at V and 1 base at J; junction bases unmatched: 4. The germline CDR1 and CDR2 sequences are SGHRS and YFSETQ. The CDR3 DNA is TGCGCCAGCAGCCTACAGGGGCGGAACACTGAAGCTTTCTTT. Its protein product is CASSLQGRNTEAFF.

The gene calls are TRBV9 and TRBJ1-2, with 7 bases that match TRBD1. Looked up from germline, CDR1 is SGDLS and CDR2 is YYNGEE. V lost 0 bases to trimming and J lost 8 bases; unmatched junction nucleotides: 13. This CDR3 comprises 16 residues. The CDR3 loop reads CASSVEPRTGGEGYTF. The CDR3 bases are TGTGCCAGCAGCGTAGAACCCAGGACAGGAGGAGAAGGCTACACCTTC. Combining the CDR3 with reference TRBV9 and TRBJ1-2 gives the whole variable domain DSGVTQTPKHLITATGQRVTLRCSPRSGDLSVYWYQQSLDQGLQFLIQYYNGEERAKGNILERFSAQQFPDLHSELNLSSLELGDSALYFCASSVEPRTGGEGYTFGSGTRLTVV.

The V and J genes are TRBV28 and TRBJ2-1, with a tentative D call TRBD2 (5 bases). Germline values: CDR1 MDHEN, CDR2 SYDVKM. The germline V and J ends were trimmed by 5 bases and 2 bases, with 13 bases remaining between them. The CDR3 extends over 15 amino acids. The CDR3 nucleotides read TGTGCCAGCAGTGCCGACCTGGAGGCCTACAATGAGCAGTTCTTC. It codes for CASSADLEAYNEQFF.

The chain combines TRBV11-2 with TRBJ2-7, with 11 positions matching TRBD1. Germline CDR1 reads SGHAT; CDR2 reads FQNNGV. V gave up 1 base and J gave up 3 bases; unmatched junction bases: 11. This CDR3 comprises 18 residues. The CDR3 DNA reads TGTGCCAGCAGCTTAGTTGTGGCCGGGACAGGGGGTTACTACGAGCAGTACTTC. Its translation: CASSLVVAGTGGYYEQYF.

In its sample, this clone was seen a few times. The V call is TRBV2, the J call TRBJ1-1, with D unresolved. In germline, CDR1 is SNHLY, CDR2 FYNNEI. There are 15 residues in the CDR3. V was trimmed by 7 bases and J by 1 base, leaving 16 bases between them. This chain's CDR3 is CASMYGVAKNTEAFF. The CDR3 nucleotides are TGTGCCAGCATGTACGGGGTCGCGAAGAACACTGAAGCTTTCTTT.

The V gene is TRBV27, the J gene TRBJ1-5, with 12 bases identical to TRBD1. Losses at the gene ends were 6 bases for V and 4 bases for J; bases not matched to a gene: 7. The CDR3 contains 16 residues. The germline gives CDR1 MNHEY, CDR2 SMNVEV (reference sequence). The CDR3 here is CASRNSGQGANQPQHF. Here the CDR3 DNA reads TGTGCCAGCAGGAACTCGGGACAGGGGGCTAATCAGCCCCAGCATTTT.

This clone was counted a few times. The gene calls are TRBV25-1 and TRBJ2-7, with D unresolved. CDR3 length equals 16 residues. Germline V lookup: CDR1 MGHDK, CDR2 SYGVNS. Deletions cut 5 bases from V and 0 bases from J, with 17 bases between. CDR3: CASSPRRSSSSYEQYF. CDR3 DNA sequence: TGTGCCAGCAGTCCCCGCCGGAGTTCCAGCTCCTACGAGCAGTACTTC.

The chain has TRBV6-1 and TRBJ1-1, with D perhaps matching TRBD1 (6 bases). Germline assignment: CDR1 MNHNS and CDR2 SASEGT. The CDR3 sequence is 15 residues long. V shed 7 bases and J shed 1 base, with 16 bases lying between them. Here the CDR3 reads CASILQGYRNTEAFF. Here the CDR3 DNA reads TGTGCCAGCATCCTACAGGGATACCGGAACACTGAAGCTTTCTTT.

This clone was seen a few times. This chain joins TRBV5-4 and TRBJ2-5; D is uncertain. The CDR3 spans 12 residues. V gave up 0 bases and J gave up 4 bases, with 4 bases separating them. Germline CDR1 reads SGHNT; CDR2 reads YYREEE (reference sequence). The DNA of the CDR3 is TGTGCCAGCAGCTTGGGACTAGAGACCCAGTACTTC. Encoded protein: CASSLGLETQYF. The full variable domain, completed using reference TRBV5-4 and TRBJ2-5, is ETGVTQSPTHLIKTRGQQVTLRCSSQSGHNTVSWYQQALGQGPQFIFQYYREEENGRGNFPPRFSGLQFPNYSSELNVNALELDDSALYLCASSLGLETQYFGPGTRLLVL.

The CDR3 DNA reads TGTGCCAGCAGTTTGGGGGCTAGCGGGATAAATGAGCAGTTCTTC. Protein: CASSLGASGINEQFF. This rearrangement joins TRBV2 to TRBJ2-1; 9 bases align to TRBD2. The germline V gene encodes CDR1 SNHLY and CDR2 FYNNEI. The CDR3 is 15 residues long. V trimming: 5 bases; J trimming: 7 bases; junction bases outside the gene matches: 9.

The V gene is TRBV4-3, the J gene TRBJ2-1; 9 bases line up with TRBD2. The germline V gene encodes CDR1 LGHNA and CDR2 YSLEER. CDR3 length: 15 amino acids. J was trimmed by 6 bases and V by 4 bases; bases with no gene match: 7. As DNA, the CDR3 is TGCGCCAGCAGCCGATGGGGACTAGCTGGCAATGAGCAGTTCTTC. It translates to CASSRWGLAGNEQFF.

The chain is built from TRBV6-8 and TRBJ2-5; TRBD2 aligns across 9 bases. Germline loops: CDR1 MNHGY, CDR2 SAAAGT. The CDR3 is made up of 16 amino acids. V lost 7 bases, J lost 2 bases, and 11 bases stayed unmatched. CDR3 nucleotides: TGTGCCAGCAACACTCCCGGGACTAGCCCGCAAGAGACCCAGTACTTC. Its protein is CASNTPGTSPQETQYF.

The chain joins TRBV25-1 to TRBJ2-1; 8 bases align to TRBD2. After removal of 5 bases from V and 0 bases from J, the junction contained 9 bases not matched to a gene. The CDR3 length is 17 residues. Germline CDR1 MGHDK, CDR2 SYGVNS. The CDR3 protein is CASSPQGREGSYNEQFF. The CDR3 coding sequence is TGTGCCAGCAGTCCCCAAGGCCGGGAGGGCTCCTACAATGAGCAGTTCTTC.